Sequencing of this T cell receptor (beta chain) was carried out in a study of T-cell memory formation after mild COVID-19. For the study at large: Largely donor-specific TCR clusters were found. Points from the study as a whole: A balance of CD4 and CD8 characterized clones contracting day 15 to 85, whereas later expanders leaned CD4+.

TCR alpha and TCR beta cDNA libraries with sample barcodes and UMIs came from 5'RACE using constant-segment primers. TCRdb passed the 5' RACE reads through MiXCR, listing each CDR3 protein once. The sample has approximately 580,000 distinct CDR3 sequences, approximately 20% seen once. CDR1 and CDR2 (germline): MNHNS, SASEGT. This CDR3 is built from 14 residues. The V end lost 8 bases, the J end lost 7 bases, and 18 bases lay between the germline ends. Comment on this clonotype: Its antigen remains unknown.

The sequence came from an adult woman who had mild COVID-19 (a few samples of this study predate the infection). Cell type and time point are not known. The J gene is TRBJ2-1, the V gene TRBV6-1; TRBD1 is a possible D gene (5 bases). Sequencing was carried out using PBMCs or a T cell subset sorted from them (not recorded which). The CDR3, as DNA: TGTGCCAGCTCGGGCAGGGCTAACTGGAATGAGCAGTTCTTC. Protein: CASSGRANWNEQFF.